This is a list of T cell receptor beta chains from one sample in a study of T cell responses to AZD1222 COVID-19 vaccine. Generated by immunoSEQ multiplex PCR, the TCRdb table keeps only in-frame clones and is missing some. The sample has around 87,000 clones, approximately 92% seen once. The sample was peripheral blood, taken 28 days after the second AZD1222 dose. The receptors were sampled from an adult who received the AZD1222 COVID-19 vaccine. The CDR3 runs from the conserved cysteine through the conserved F or W. Fields, in order: D gene, V gene, clone size, J gene, CDR3 DNA, CDR3 protein. The D gene is left open where the match is weak. Size is stated for part of the rows, as once, few or many counts, or as a class when the clone is expanded.

>TRBD2|TRBV4-2|NA|TRBJ2-1
TGTGCCAGCAGCCAAGAGGGGGGGAGTTACAATGAGCAGTTCTTC
CASSQEGGSYNEQFF
>NA|TRBV19|NA|TRBJ1-1
TGTGCCAGTAGTATCCTCGACAGTTATAACACTGAAGCTTTCTTT
CASSILDSYNTEAFF
>NA|TRBV3-1/TRBV3-2|NA|TRBJ2-1
TGTGCCAGCAGCCAAGAATATTTGCAGGGGAGGAATGAGCAGTTCTTC
CASSQEYLQGRNEQFF
>NA|TRBV5-1|few|TRBJ1-1
TGCGCCAGCAGCTTGCGGGGCCAGGCCCTATACATGAACACTGAAGCTTTCTTT
CASSLRGQALYMNTEAFF
>NA|TRBV6-5|NA|TRBJ1-1
TGTGCCAGCAGTTACTCGAAAGGACCGAAGAACACTGAAGCTTTCTTT
CASSYSKGPKNTEAFF
>NA|TRBV19|once|TRBJ1-5
TGTGCCAGTAGAGACAGGACCAATCAGCCCCAGCATTTT
CASRDRTNQPQHF
>NA|TRBV3-1/TRBV3-2|NA|TRBJ2-5
TGTGCCAGCAGCCAAGAAGAGGGGCAGCGGACCCAGTACTTC
CASSQEEGQRTQYF
>TRBD1|TRBV11-2|once|TRBJ1-4
TGTGCCAGCAGCTTAGGGGACAGGGTGTTGGCTAATGAAAAACTGTTTTTT
CASSLGDRVLANEKLFF
>TRBD2|TRBV20-1|NA|TRBJ2-5
TGCAGTGCTCGGGAGGGAGAGACCCAGTACTTC
CSAREGETQYF
>NA|TRBV4-2|NA|TRBJ1-1
TGTGCCAGCAGTCGGAGCTTAATGAACACTGAAGCTTTCTTT
CASSRSLMNTEAFF
>TRBD1|TRBV7-9|NA|TRBJ1-2
TGTGCCAGCAGCTTAGGCGCTGGACAGGAGACCTATGGCTACACCTTC
CASSLGAGQETYGYTF
>NA|TRBV9|NA|TRBJ1-6
TGTGCCAGCAGCGTAGGCCAGGGCAGTAATTTGGGTAATTCACCCCTCCACTTT
CASSVGQGSNLGNSPLHF
>TRBD2|TRBV7-7|NA|TRBJ2-3
TGTGCTAGCAGCGCGGGACTAGCCGGGACAGATACGCAGTATTTT
CASSAGLAGTDTQYF
>NA|TRBV21-1|NA|TRBJ2-2
TGTGCCAGCAGCAAAGCAGGACTAGCGAACACCGGGGAGCTGTTTTTT
CASSKAGLANTGELFF
>TRBD1|TRBV5-4|NA|TRBJ2-1
TGTGCCAGCAGCGCTCCCGGGACAGGGGAACCAAATGAGCAGTTCTTC
CASSAPGTGEPNEQFF
>NA|TRBV5-1|NA|TRBJ2-2
TGCGCCAGCATGGAGGTTAGCGGGAACACCGGGGAGCTGTTTTTT
CASMEVSGNTGELFF
>TRBD1|TRBV7-7|once|TRBJ2-7
TGTGCTAGCAGCCTCGGACAGGGAACTGGCGAGCAGTACTTC
CASSLGQGTGEQYF
>NA|TRBV19|NA|TRBJ2-7
TGTGCCAGTAGTATAGATTTACAGGGCCGGGGCGAGCAGTACTTC
CASSIDLQGRGEQYF
>TRBD1|TRBV13|NA|TRBJ1-1
TGTGCCAGCAGCTTAGAGGGGGCCGAGACAGTCAACACTGAAGCTTTCTTT
CASSLEGAETVNTEAFF
>NA|TRBV6-1|NA|TRBJ1-1
TGTGCCAGCAGTCTTCAGGAGTCCGAAGCTTTCTTT
CASSLQESEAFF
>NA|TRBV11-3|few|TRBJ2-2
TGTGCCAGCAGCCCAGGGACTTTTAACACCGGGGAGCTGTTTTTT
CASSPGTFNTGELFF
>TRBD1|TRBV30|NA|TRBJ1-2
TGTGCCTGGAGTGTAGCAGGACAGGGCTTCGGCTACACCTTC
CAWSVAGQGFGYTF
>NA|TRBV21-1|NA|TRBJ2-1
TGTGCCAGCAGCAAAGACGCTAGCGGAAGATCCTACAATGAGCAGTTCTTC
CASSKDASGRSYNEQFF
>NA|TRBV6-5|NA|TRBJ1-1
TGTGCCAGCAGTTACGTCCCGGGGGAGGGCACTGAAGCTTTCTTT
CASSYVPGEGTEAFF
>TRBD1|TRBV23-1|once|TRBJ1-1
TGCGCCAGCAGTCAACCGGGGACAGCCACTGAAGCTTTCTTT
CASSQPGTATEAFF
>NA|TRBV9|NA|TRBJ1-6
TGTGCCAGCAGCGTAGAGTGGACAGATTCACCCCTCCACTTT
CASSVEWTDSPLHF
>TRBD1|TRBV18|NA|TRBJ1-4
TGTGCCAGCTCAGAGGACAGGGACGGGGAAAAACTGTTTTTT
CASSEDRDGEKLFF
>NA|TRBV30|NA|TRBJ2-1
TGTGCCTGGACACGACCCGGGAGCGAGCAGTTCTTC
CAWTRPGSEQFF
>TRBD1|TRBV7-9|NA|TRBJ1-1
TGTGCCAGCAGCCCAGGACAGGGACCGAACACTGAAGCTTTCTTT
CASSPGQGPNTEAFF
>NA|TRBV10-2|NA|TRBJ2-5
TGCGCCAGCAGTGGGCTAGAAGAGAGTCTCCAAGAGACCCAGTACTTC
CASSGLEESLQETQYF
>NA|TRBV27|NA|TRBJ1-6
TGTGCCAGCAGTAGAGCACAGGGTTATGGTTCACCCCTCCACTTT
CASSRAQGYGSPLHF
>TRBD1|TRBV2|NA|TRBJ1-5
TGTGCCAGCAGACAGGGGTTTAACGGCAATCAGCCCCAGCATTTT
CASRQGFNGNQPQHF
>TRBD1|TRBV29-1|NA|TRBJ1-2
TGCAGCGTTGGTCAGCGACAGGGGCTTGGCGGCTACACCTTC
CSVGQRQGLGGYTF
>NA|TRBV18|NA|TRBJ1-5
TGTGCCAGCTCACCAGGGGCTAGCAATCAGCCCCAGCATTTT
CASSPGASNQPQHF
>NA|TRBV27|few|TRBJ2-3
TGTGCCAGCAGTTTCCTAGTTGCGGGCACAGATACGCAGTATTTT
CASSFLVAGTDTQYF
>NA|TRBV5-4|NA|TRBJ1-4
TGTGCCAGCAGTTTGGGGGTAAATGAAAAACTGTTTTTT
CASSLGVNEKLFF
>NA|TRBV30|NA|TRBJ2-2
TGTGCCTGGCCCAGGGGTACCGGGGAGCTGTTTTTT
CAWPRGTGELFF
>TRBD1|TRBV12-3/TRBV12-4|NA|TRBJ1-2
TGTGCCAGCAGTAAAGGGGGCGCCTATGGCTACACCTTC
CASSKGGAYGYTF
>NA|TRBV10-2|NA|TRBJ2-7
TGCGCCAGCAGTGAGCGGAGTACAGGGGCGGGGGCCTACGAGCAGTACTTC
CASSERSTGAGAYEQYF
>NA|TRBV11-2|NA|TRBJ1-4
TGTGCCAGCAGCTTACCGGGGGCAAGGGGTGAAAAACTGTTTTTT
CASSLPGARGEKLFF
>NA|TRBV11-3|NA|TRBJ1-1
TGTGCCAGCAGCTTTCAGGAAAACACTGAAGCTTTCTTT
CASSFQENTEAFF